The sequence of this TCR beta chain was determined in a study of blood T cell repertoires in COVID-19. Study at large: Sites in the United States, Italy and Spain provided acute and convalescent COVID-19 samples. T cells, B-cell-depleted T cells, or PBMCs supplied cDNA or gDNA.

The CDR3 extends over 16 amino acids. With 2 bases clipped from V and 3 bases from J, the junction kept 4 bases outside the gene matches. The germline V gene has CDR1 MDHEN and CDR2 SYDVKM. Original methodology: Using reference gene primer amplification, nucleated cell counts were estimated. Generated by immunoSEQ multiplex PCR, the TCRdb table keeps only in-frame clones and is missing some. V, J and clone size derive from that table, while D and trimming were established from the DNA sequence. The sample lists 100,000 to 110,000 clones; around 88% were seen once. The chain couples TRBV28 to TRBJ2-5; the match to TRBD2 covers 12 bases. Source material: peripheral blood. This sequence originates from a human donor in a cohort sampled during active COVID-19. DNA of the CDR3: TGTGCCAGCAGTTTAGAAAGGACTAGCGGGAAAGAGACCCAGTACTTC. Its translation is CASSLERTSGKETQYF.